One sample yielded the 30 T cell receptor beta chains listed below, sequenced in a study of T cells in Graves' hyperthyroidism and ophthalmopathy. Amplified regions were TCR beta CDR3 sequences from RNA transcripts. TCR CDR3 underwent first-round RT-PCR with the HTBI primer set. TCRdb analysed the multiplex PCR reads with MiXCR anew, one entry per CDR3 protein. The sample records a few hundred thousand distinct CDR3 sequences, 15% to 18% being singletons. Specimen: blood. These receptors originate from a woman younger than 45 with Graves' hyperthyroidism.

In this sample, this clonotype turned up a few times. This may arise from a read error, as a much more abundant clone is one base away. The chain combines TRBV5-4 with TRBJ2-3, with D uncertain. This CDR3 is built from 13 residues. Germline CDR1 is SGHNT and CDR2 is YYREEE (reference sequence). Between the trimmed V and J ends, which lost 2 bases and 2 bases, there was a span of 6 bases. The DNA of the CDR3 is TGTGCCAGCAGCTTTCGCCCCACAGATACGCAGTATTTT. Its protein is CASSFRPTDTQYF.

This clonotype has a handful of counts. V usage is TRBV7-9 and J usage is TRBJ1-2; 8 nucleotides line up with TRBD1. The germline gives CDR1 SEHNR, CDR2 FQNEAQ (reference sequence). The CDR3 contains 15 residues. Trimming took 3 bases from V and 8 from J; bases not matched to a gene: 11. The CDR3 sequence: CASSFQGAQYSGYTF. In DNA, the CDR3 is TGTGCCAGCAGCTTTCAGGGGGCGCAGTATAGCGGCTACACCTTC.

Remarks on this clonotype: A read error may explain this, as a much larger clone is one base away. The chain uses TRBV27 and TRBJ2-4; D is undetermined. The CDR3 loop spans 11 amino acids. Germline V gene data show CDR1 as MNHEY and CDR2 as SMNVEV (reference sequence). The CDR3 loop is CASTSENIQCF. The DNA for the CDR3 is TGTGCCAGCACCTCCGAGAACATTCAGTGCTTC.

At least ten counts were recorded for this clonotype. The rearrangement uses TRBV7-2 and TRBJ2-1; maybe TRBD2 (7 bases). The CDR3 is 14 amino acids. V dropped 1 base and J dropped 8 bases, with 12 bases sitting between them. Germline V gene sequence: CDR1 SGHTA, CDR2 FQGNSA. CDR3 nucleotides: TGTGCCAGCAGCTTAGTTGGCGGGGGCTATGAGCAGTTCTTC. Protein sequence: CASSLVGGGYEQFF.

The chain has TRBV20-1 and TRBJ2-5, with 8 nucleotides matching TRBD2. The junction had 11 bases not matched to a gene; V was cut back by 1 base and J by 1 base. The CDR3 spans 17 residues. CDR1 is DFQATT, CDR2 SNEGSKA, per germline (reference sequence). In nucleotides, the CDR3 is TGCAGTGCTAGAGCCTCAAGCGGGAGTCGGTCCCAAGAGACCCAGTACTTC. It translates to CSARASSGSRSQETQYF.

This clonotype was seen repeatedly, ten times or more. The rearrangement joins TRBV10-3 to TRBJ2-7; TRBD2 is a possible D gene (5 bases). Germline-derived CDR1 and CDR2 are ENHRY and SYGVKD. This CDR3 has 13 residues. Trimming removed 5 bases from V and 0 bases from J, with 8 bases in between. The CDR3 reads CAISTLGSYEQYF. The CDR3 DNA follows: TGTGCCATCAGTACACTAGGCTCCTACGAGCAGTACTTC.

This clonotype was observed many times. The chain combines TRBV3-1 with TRBJ2-2; D uncertain. Germline V CDR1 and CDR2: LGHDT, YNNKEL (reference sequence). The V end lost 1 base, the J end lost 0 bases, and 6 bases lay between the germline ends. The CDR3 is 15 amino acids. CDR3 nucleotides: TGTGCCAGCAGCCAAGGTTATCCGAACACCGGGGAGCTGTTTTTT. Its translation: CASSQGYPNTGELFF.

This clonotype was counted at least ten times. The chain combines TRBV3-1 with TRBJ2-3; 12 bases map to TRBD2. Germline V gives CDR1 LGHDT, CDR2 YNNKEL (reference sequence). This CDR3 is 15 amino acids long. V lost 5 bases and J lost 4; bases outside the gene matches: 4. The chain's CDR3 is CASSTLAGGSDTQYF. The DNA for the CDR3 is TGTGCCAGCAGCACACTAGCGGGAGGTTCAGATACGCAGTATTTT.

Many counts were recorded for this clonotype. This chain joins TRBV15 and TRBJ2-1, with unresolved D. Germline CDR1 reads LNHNV; CDR2 reads YYDKDF (reference sequence). This CDR3 has 12 amino acids. Deletions cut 5 bases from V and 6 bases from J, with 8 bases between. CDR3 sequence: CATSGQINEQFF. The CDR3 nucleotides read TGTGCCACCAGCGGGCAAATCAATGAGCAGTTCTTC.

V usage is TRBV2 and J usage is TRBJ2-1; weak D call: TRBD1 (5 bases). Trimming took off 3 bases at V and 7 bases at J, with 10 bases between the two ends. The germline V gene encodes CDR1 SNHLY and CDR2 FYNNEI. The CDR3 loop spans 13 amino acids. This CDR3 is CASSDREPNEQFF. CDR3 nucleotides: TGTGCCAGCAGTGACAGGGAACCAAATGAGCAGTTCTTC.

The sample holds many counts of this clonotype. J is TRBJ1-5 and V is TRBV12-3 or TRBV12-4, with TRBD1 matching over 12 bases. This CDR3 contains 15 residues. The junction had 7 bases not matched to a gene; V was cut back by 7 bases and J by 6 bases. The CDR3 region has the DNA TGTGCCAGCAAAAGGGACAGGGGGCAGGGTCAGCCCCAGCATTTT. This gives the protein CASKRDRGQGQPQHF.

There are many counts of this clonotype. The chain combines TRBV10-3 with TRBJ2-1, with unresolved D. Looked up from germline, CDR1 is ENHRY and CDR2 is SYGVKD. This CDR3 spans 12 amino acids. Deletions cut 0 bases from V and 7 bases from J, with 4 bases between. CDR3 bases: TGTGCCATCAGTGAGTCGGGGAATGAGCAGTTCTTC. Translated: CAISESGNEQFF.

The sample holds many counts of this clonotype. The chain carries TRBV29-1 and TRBJ2-7; the D gene is possibly TRBD2 (6 bases). V was clipped by 6 bases and J by 0 bases, with 15 bases between them. Germline values: CDR1 SQVTM, CDR2 ANQGSEA. This CDR3 is 14 amino acids long. CDR3 bases: TGCAGCGTGGGGGGTTACCGGAGCTCCTACGAGCAGTACTTC. Residues: CSVGGYRSSYEQYF.

This clonotype was recorded at least ten times. The chain joins TRBV27 to TRBJ2-1; D tentatively reads TRBD1 or TRBD2 (5 bases each). Germline V gene data show CDR1 as MNHEY and CDR2 as SMNVEV (reference sequence). V lost 2 bases and J 9 bases, leaving 23 bases between the germline ends. CDR3 size: 17 residues. CDR3 sequence (DNA): TGTGCCAGCAGTTTACCCGGGCTAGTGAACCGGGGCAGTGAGCAGTTCTTC. The encoded protein is CASSLPGLVNRGSEQFF.

This clonotype was seen only a few times. This rearrangement joins TRBV15 to TRBJ2-7; 10 bases match TRBD1. The CDR3 has 15 amino acids. CDR1 and CDR2 (germline): LNHNV, YYDKDF (reference sequence). The V gene end was trimmed by 5 bases and the J gene end by 1 base; junction bases not matched to a gene: 5. CDR3 in amino acids: CATSGRDRGSYEQYF. CDR3 DNA sequence: TGTGCCACCAGCGGCCGGGACAGGGGTTCCTACGAGCAGTACTTC.

This clonotype was seen a few times. This rearrangement joins TRBV12-3 or TRBV12-4 to TRBJ1-2, with 10 bases aligning to TRBD1. This CDR3 region has 14 residues. J was trimmed by 4 bases and V by 5 bases; bases with no gene match: 4. For the CDR3, the DNA is TGTGCCAGCAGTGCGACAGGGGGCTTCTATGGCTACACCTTC. It is translated as CASSATGGFYGYTF.

This clonotype was detected a few times. The gene calls are TRBV12-5 and TRBJ2-2, with TRBD1 as a possible D gene (5 bases). The V and J ends lost 1 base and 4 bases respectively, with 10 bases between them. The germline CDR1 and CDR2 sequences are LGHNT and FRNRAP. The CDR3 loop spans 15 amino acids. The CDR3 region is CASGLGQWPTGELFF. The CDR3 DNA follows: TGTGCTAGTGGTTTGGGACAGTGGCCCACCGGGGAGCTGTTTTTT.

This clonotype was recorded a few times. CDR3 residues: CASRPRTGGFHEQYF. CDR3 sequence (DNA): TGTGCCAGCAGACCGAGGACAGGGGGCTTCCACGAGCAGTACTTC. This sequence joins TRBV12-3 or TRBV12-4 and TRBJ2-7; 11 bases are a match to TRBD1. V shed 6 bases, J shed 5 bases, and the junction held 9 bases outside the gene matches. The CDR3 spans 15 residues.

This clonotype was seen ten or more times. The chain carries TRBV30 and TRBJ1-1, with D maybe TRBD1 (6 bases). Trimming pared 0 bases from V and 0 bases from J, leaving 20 bases between. Germline V gene lookup returns CDR1 GTSNPN and CDR2 SVGIG (reference sequence). The CDR3 is 18 residues long. The CDR3 DNA is TGTGCCTGGAGTGTTCTGGGGGCCGCGATCCCGATGAACACTGAAGCTTTCTTT. Protein: CAWSVLGAAIPMNTEAFF.

This clonotype was seen a handful of times. The gene calls are TRBV24-1 and TRBJ2-1; D is unclear. The germline V gene encodes CDR1 KGHDR and CDR2 SFDVKD. V gave up 0 bases and J gave up 4 bases, with 6 bases separating them. This CDR3 is 14 amino acids long. DNA of the CDR3: TGTGCCACCAGTGATTTGAACTCATACAATGAGCAGTTCTTC. Protein sequence: CATSDLNSYNEQFF.

This rearrangement joins TRBV19 to TRBJ2-6; D remains ambiguous. This CDR3 comprises 17 residues. Trimming stripped 5 bases from V and 3 bases from J, with 17 bases between. CDR1 and CDR2 (germline): LNHDA, SQIVND (reference sequence). In DNA form, the CDR3 reads TGTGCCAGTAGTCGAAACTCACCTCTCCGTGGGGCCAACGTCCTGACTTTC. Encoded protein: CASSRNSPLRGANVLTF.

This clonotype occurred many times. V is TRBV20-1 and J is TRBJ2-3; tentative D call: TRBD1 (5 bases). Germline lookup yields CDR1 DFQATT and CDR2 SNEGSKA (reference sequence). V dropped 1 base and J dropped 1 base, with 15 bases sitting between them. This CDR3 spans 16 amino acids. The CDR3 coding sequence is TGCAGTGCTAGAGTTCTGGGGCGGAGCGGCACAGATACGCAGTATTTT. This sequence encodes CSARVLGRSGTDTQYF.

The sample holds a few counts of this clonotype. The chain uses TRBV29-1 and TRBJ2-1, with 11 positions matching TRBD1. V lost 3 bases and J lost 9; bases outside the gene matches: 10. This CDR3 is 15 amino acids long. Germline V gene data show CDR1 as SQVTM and CDR2 as ANQGSEA. This CDR3 reads CSVDGTGQGVLEQFF. Written as DNA, the CDR3 is TGCAGCGTTGACGGGACGGGACAGGGGGTCCTTGAGCAGTTCTTC.

This rearrangement joins TRBV20-1 to TRBJ2-3; D possibly corresponds to TRBD2 (6 bases). Trimming pared 1 base from V and 0 bases from J, leaving 14 bases between. The CDR3 covers 16 residues. Per the germline V gene, CDR1 is DFQATT and CDR2 is SNEGSKA (reference sequence). The CDR3: CSARAGREGSTDTQYF. Here the CDR3 DNA reads TGCAGTGCTAGAGCCGGGAGAGAGGGTAGCACAGATACGCAGTATTTT.

This clonotype was detected many times. The chain carries TRBV20-1 and TRBJ2-2, with 8 bases fitting TRBD2. The ends lost 1 base at V and 5 bases at J; junction bases unmatched: 3. CDR1 and CDR2 from the germline V gene are DFQATT and SNEGSKA (reference sequence). The CDR3 has 14 residues. CDR3 DNA sequence: TGCAGTGCTAGAGCTGGCGGGAGGACCGGGGAGCTGTTTTTT. Protein: CSARAGGRTGELFF.

This clonotype occurred many times. The J gene is TRBJ2-3, the V gene TRBV2, with TRBD2 as a possible D gene (6 bases). V lost 1 base and J lost 4, with 12 bases in between. From germline, CDR1 is SNHLY and CDR2 FYNNEI. The CDR3 consists of 15 residues. The CDR3 nucleotides read TGTGCCAGCAGTGAAGACGGGAGTTACTCAGATACGCAGTATTTT. Protein: CASSEDGSYSDTQYF.

This clonotype was observed at least ten times. The chain is built from TRBV6-2 or TRBV6-3 and TRBJ2-1, with 7 positions matching TRBD2. After removal of 0 bases from V and 2 bases from J, the junction contained 19 bases not matched to a gene. The CDR3 runs to 21 residues. Germline V CDR1 and CDR2: MNHEY, SVGEGT. CDR3 DNA: TGTGCCAGCAGTTACTCCCCCCCGGGCCGGGCCGGGAGGAGGACCTACAATGAGCAGTTCTTC. Protein sequence: CASSYSPPGRAGRRTYNEQFF.

This clonotype has ten or more counts. The chain has TRBV6-1 and TRBJ1-2, with D possibly being TRBD1 (5 bases). The V and J ends lost 5 bases and 2 bases respectively, with 15 bases between them. Germline CDR1 MNHNS, CDR2 SASEGT. CDR3 length equals 15 residues. The CDR3 loop reads CASSYLGDANYGYTF. The CDR3 DNA reads as TGTGCCAGCAGTTACCTGGGGGACGCCAACTATGGCTACACCTTC.

This clonotype was observed a handful of times. V is TRBV19 and J is TRBJ2-1; 10 nucleotides line up with TRBD2. The CDR3 runs to 16 residues. Per germline, CDR1 LNHDA and CDR2 SQIVND (reference sequence). V shed 3 bases and J 3 bases; nucleotides not matched to a gene: 5. The DNA for the CDR3 is TGTGCCAGTAGTATTCCCGGGACTAGCGTCTACAATGAGCAGTTCTTC. The encoded protein is CASSIPGTSVYNEQFF.

The sample holds many counts of this clonotype. The V gene is TRBV3-1, the J gene TRBJ2-1; D gene unclear. Looked up from germline, CDR1 is LGHDT and CDR2 is YNNKEL (reference sequence). CDR3 length: 15 residues. Between the trimmed V and J ends, which lost 0 bases and 3 bases, there was a span of 9 bases. Here the CDR3 DNA reads TGTGCCAGCAGCCAAGATTTGGCTAACTACAATGAGCAGTTCTTC. It is translated as CASSQDLANYNEQFF.